Below are 20 T cell receptor beta chains sequenced from a single sample in a study of blood T cell repertoires in COVID-19. Profiled with immunoSEQ multiplex PCR; TCRdb holds only in-frame clones, not every one. The sample consists of approximately 50,000 clones, around 88% of them appearing once. The specimen sequenced was peripheral blood. The receptors were sampled from a human donor in a cohort sampled during active COVID-19.

This clone was seen once. V gene TRBV29-1 combines with J gene TRBJ2-1; 7 nucleotides align to TRBD1. This CDR3 has 14 residues. CDR1 is SQVTM, CDR2 ANQGSEA, per germline. After removal of 5 bases from V and 1 base from J, the junction contained 5 bases not matched to a gene. CDR3 residues: CSVTRTGSYNEQFF. CDR3 DNA sequence: TGCAGCGTTACTAGGACAGGTTCCTACAATGAGCAGTTCTTC.

V is TRBV4-1 and J is TRBJ2-2, with TRBD2 identical over 9 bases. The J segment lost 3 bases and the V segment lost 5 bases, leaving 10 bases of the junction unmatched. CDR3 size: 17 residues. The germline V gene encodes CDR1 MGHRA and CDR2 YSYEKL. CDR3 region: CASSAPGRGGHTGELFF. CDR3 DNA: TGCGCCAGCAGCGCTCCCGGGCGGGGGGGCCACACCGGGGAGCTGTTTTTT.

The chain joins TRBV6-6 to TRBJ2-3, with 8 nucleotides matching TRBD1. The CDR3 runs 14 residues. V lost 6 bases, J lost 6 bases, and 8 bases stayed unmatched. CDR1 is MNHNY, CDR2 SVGAGI, per germline (reference sequence). CDR3 residues: CASSPTGGLDTQYF. The CDR3 DNA reads as TGTGCCAGCAGCCCTACAGGGGGGCTCGATACGCAGTATTTT.

The chain is built from TRBV5-1 and TRBJ2-7, with 14 bases lining up with TRBD2. This CDR3 has 15 residues. The V gene end was trimmed by 4 bases and the J gene end by 4 bases; junction bases not matched to a gene: 4. Per germline, CDR1 SGHRS and CDR2 YFSETQ. CDR3 sequence (DNA): TGCGCCAGCAGCCTCGGGACTAGCGGGGGATACGAGCAGTACTTC. Translating gives CASSLGTSGGYEQYF.

The chain carries TRBV19 and TRBJ2-7; TRBD1 might be the D (5 bases). V was cut by 7 bases and J by 2 bases, with 21 bases left in between. Germline CDR1 is LNHDA and CDR2 is SQIVND (reference sequence). The CDR3 is 16 residues long. The CDR3 DNA follows: TGTGCCAGTACTCCAAAAAGTGGCCAGGGTCCCTACGAGCAGTACTTC. This sequence encodes CASTPKSGQGPYEQYF.

This clone was counted a single time. V is TRBV25-1 and J is TRBJ2-1; TRBD2 agrees at 12 bases. V was clipped by 4 bases and J by 6 bases; unmatched bases: 7. The CDR3 is 16 residues long. From germline, CDR1 is MGHDK and CDR2 SYGVNS. In nucleotides, the CDR3 is TGTGCCAGCAGTGTCCAGACTAGCGGGGGCTTCAATGAGCAGTTCTTC. This gives the protein CASSVQTSGGFNEQFF.

To note about this clone: One end of the junction fails to match germline, which may point to a read error. The rearrangement uses TRBV7-8 and TRBJ2-7, with 8 bases aligning to TRBD1. The CDR3 is made up of 12 amino acids. Germline loops: CDR1 SGHVS, CDR2 FQNEAQ. The CDR3 sequence: CASSFGQGFLIF. The CDR3 nucleotides are TGTGCCAGCAGCTTCGGACAGGGCTTTCTAATCTTC.

As concerns this clone: The identical CDR3 is also encoded by other nucleotide sequences in the sample. The J gene is TRBJ2-7, the V gene TRBV11-2, with unresolved D. The CDR3 spans 11 residues. Trimming removed 4 bases at V and 2 bases at J, with 3 bases between. Germline V gene data show CDR1 as SGHAT and CDR2 as FQNNGV. This CDR3 is CASSSTYEQYF. CDR3 nucleotides: TGTGCCAGCAGCTCCACCTACGAGCAGTACTTC.

The CDR3 protein is CTSSLITGLFHGYTF. The CDR3 DNA reads as TGCACCAGCAGCCTCATCACAGGGTTGTTTCATGGCTACACCTTC. The V call is TRBV1, the J call TRBJ1-2; TRBD1 is the table's D call, not checked against the DNA. TRBV1 is a pseudogene segment. The CDR3 length is 15 residues.

The chain is built from TRBV10-3 and TRBJ2-2, with TRBD2 as a possible D gene (6 bases). V was clipped by 10 bases and J by 5 bases, with 17 bases between them. CDR3 size: 14 residues. The germline V gene has CDR1 ENHRY and CDR2 SYGVKD. CDR3 region: CATGHSGGTGELFF. The CDR3 nucleotides read TGTGCCACCGGGCACTCAGGAGGGACCGGGGAGCTGTTTTTT.

Written as DNA, the CDR3 is TGTGCCAGCAGTTTACGCGGGGACCTGGGTGGCTACACCTTC. Translation gives CASSLRGDLGGYTF. The chain has TRBV2 and TRBJ1-2, with D possibly matching TRBD1 (5 bases). CDR1 is SNHLY and CDR2 is FYNNEI in the germline V gene. CDR3 length equals 14 residues. The V end was cut by 5 bases, the J end by 7 bases, with 17 bases between.

The V gene is TRBV27, the J gene TRBJ2-7; 8 bases fit TRBD2. CDR3 size: 20 residues. V was clipped by 5 bases and J by 1 base; unmatched bases: 22. Germline V gene lookup returns CDR1 MNHEY and CDR2 SMNVEV (reference sequence). Written as DNA, the CDR3 is TGTGCCAGCAGTCTCAAGCGGGGGCCGCCGATGGAGGCGCCTTCCTACGAGCAGTACTTC. Amino acid sequence: CASSLKRGPPMEAPSYEQYF.

This clone has a single count. The J gene is TRBJ1-2, the V gene TRBV20-1; D gene uncertain. CDR3 size: 9 residues. V was pared by 6 bases and J by 6 bases, with 5 bases between. Per germline, CDR1 DFQATT and CDR2 SNEGSKA (reference sequence). The CDR3 protein is CSALDGYTF. The CDR3 DNA is TGCAGTGCCTTAGATGGCTACACCTTC.

A few counts support this clone. This sequence joins TRBV5-1 and TRBJ1-2; TRBD1 is a possible D gene (6 bases). CDR1 and CDR2 from the germline V gene are SGHRS and YFSETQ. CDR3 size: 14 residues. Trimming took off 2 bases at V and 5 bases at J, with 13 bases between the two ends. This CDR3 is CASSFGPTGYGYTF. CDR3 DNA: TGCGCCAGCAGCTTTGGTCCTACAGGGTATGGCTACACCTTC.

The V and J genes are TRBV5-6 and TRBJ2-3, with D unresolved. CDR1 SGHDT and CDR2 YYEEEE come from the germline V gene. Trimming left V 4 bases short and J 2 bases short, with 5 bases between. The CDR3 runs to 12 residues. The CDR3 is CASSPFTDTQYF. Here the CDR3 DNA reads TGTGCCAGCAGCCCGTTCACAGATACGCAGTATTTT.

The chain is built from TRBV5-5 and TRBJ1-6; D remains unclear. Trimming removed 2 bases from V and 7 bases from J, with 10 bases in between. Per germline, CDR1 SGHKS and CDR2 YYEKEE (reference sequence). CDR3 length: 14 amino acids. The CDR3 nucleotides are TGTGCCAGCAGCTTTTCCTTATTAAATTCACCCCTCCACTTT. Its protein product is CASSFSLLNSPLHF.

The chain is built from TRBV15 and TRBJ2-7, with 7 bases identical to TRBD1. The germline V gene encodes CDR1 LNHNV and CDR2 YYDKDF (reference sequence). J was trimmed by 3 bases and V by 6 bases; bases with no gene match: 8. CDR3 length equals 14 residues. The CDR3 DNA follows: TGTGCCACCAGTAAAGACAGGGCCCTCTACGAGCAGTACTTC. Protein sequence: CATSKDRALYEQYF.

This sequence joins TRBV10-3 and TRBJ1-2; TRBD1 might be the D (5 bases). V lost 10 bases to trimming and J lost 6 bases, with 12 bases between them. The CDR3 has 11 residues. The germline CDR1 and CDR2 sequences are ENHRY and SYGVKD. The CDR3 protein is CASQGYHGYTF. The CDR3 DNA follows: TGTGCCAGTCAGGGTTATCATGGCTACACCTTC.

This chain links TRBV7-9 with TRBJ2-3; possible D gene TRBD2, 6 bases. The CDR3 sequence is 16 residues long. V lost 1 base, J lost 2 bases, and 13 bases lay in between. CDR1 SEHNR and CDR2 FQNEAQ come from the germline V gene (reference sequence). The CDR3 here is CASSLGARGNTDTQYF. The CDR3 DNA is TGTGCCAGCAGCTTAGGGGCTCGGGGGAACACAGATACGCAGTATTTT. The full variable domain, its missing parts supplied by reference TRBV7-9 and TRBJ2-3, is DTGVSQNPRHKITKRGQNVTFRCDPISEHNRLYWYRQTLGQGPEFLTYFQNEAQLEKSRLLSDRFSAERPKGSFSTLEIQRTEQGDSAMYLCASSLGARGNTDTQYFGPGTRLTVL.

CDR3 region: CASSVGRNTEAFF. The DNA for the CDR3 is TGTGCCAGCAGCGTAGGGAGAAACACTGAAGCTTTCTTT. This chain connects TRBV9 to TRBJ1-1, with no clear D. Germline CDR1 is SGDLS and CDR2 is YYNGEE. The CDR3 consists of 13 residues. V was pared by 0 bases and J by 2 bases, with 5 bases between. The full variable domain, in which reference TRBV9 and TRBJ1-1 provide the parts outside the CDR3, is DSGVTQTPKHLITATGQRVTLRCSPRSGDLSVYWYQQSLDQGLQFLIQYYNGEERAKGNILERFSAQQFPDLHSELNLSSLELGDSALYFCASSVGRNTEAFFGQGTRLTVV.